A single sample is the source of the 9 T cell receptor beta chains below, sequenced in a study of human T cells and chemical hapten exposure. The sample's time point: pre-sensitization, week 0. The treatment: therapeutic diphenylcyclopropenone sensitization with weekly scalp DPC. Each CDR3 protein is one row after TCRdb ran MiXCR on the RACE reads. The sample includes more than 85,000 distinct CDR3 sequences, roughly 8.5% of them seen just once. The sequencing used whole blood, collected in connection with sensitization to the hapten diphenylcyclopropenone (DPC). The receptor source for this set is a middle-aged man with alopecia areata. Some clones in this sample may be carry-over from other donors' samples.

This clonotype is a singleton in its sample. This may come from a read error, since a much larger clone is one base off. The rearrangement joins TRBV10-3 to TRBJ2-7; D ambiguous. The CDR3 sequence is 12 residues long. With 5 bases removed from V and 8 bases from J, the gap between germline ends came to 13 bases. Germline V gives CDR1 ENHRY, CDR2 SYGVKD. The CDR3 is CAISSGDHKQYF. The CDR3 bases are TGTGCCATCAGTTCGGGTGACCACAAGCAGTACTTC.

This clonotype was detected many times. V gene TRBV7-9 combines with J gene TRBJ2-1; a weak D match, TRBD1 (5 bases). From germline, CDR1 is SEHNR and CDR2 FQNEAQ (reference sequence). Trimming stripped 4 bases from V and 8 bases from J, with 15 bases between. The CDR3 covers 14 residues. The CDR3 DNA sequence: TGTGCCAGCAGCTACGACCCAGGGCCCTATGAGCAGTTCTTC. Translating gives CASSYDPGPYEQFF.

A few counts support this clonotype. The chain carries TRBV28 and TRBJ2-7, with 12 bases fitting TRBD1. V was clipped by 6 bases and J by 5 bases; unmatched bases: 8. This CDR3 is 15 amino acids long. Germline CDR1 and CDR2: MDHEN and SYDVKM. The CDR3 here is CASSPEGQGADEQYF. The CDR3 nucleotides read TGTGCCAGCAGCCCCGAGGGACAGGGGGCCGACGAGCAGTACTTC. The variable domain in full, with the rest retrieved from reference TRBV28 and TRBJ2-7, is DVKVTQSSRYLVKRTGEKVFLECVQDMDHENMFWYRQDPGLGLRLIYFSYDVKMKEKGDIPEGYSVSREKKERFSLILESASTNQTSMYLCASSPEGQGADEQYFGPGTRLTVT.

In this sample, this clonotype turned up many times. CDR3 in DNA: TGCGCCAGCAGCTTGGGACAGGGCGAGCAGTACGTC. Translating gives CASSLGQGEQYV. The chain employs TRBV5-1 and TRBJ2-7; 7 bases are shared with TRBD1. The germline gives CDR1 SGHRS, CDR2 YFSETQ. V was pared by 0 bases and J by 6 bases, with 0 bases of the junction left unmatched. CDR3 length: 12 residues.

As DNA, the CDR3 is TGCAGTGCTCTAAGCGGGGCAGGGGGGCAAGAGACCCAGTACTTC. The encoded protein is CSALSGAGGQETQYF. This chain connects TRBV20-1 to TRBJ2-5, with D perhaps assigned TRBD1 or TRBD2 (7 bases each). The CDR3 has 15 amino acids. CDR1 is DFQATT, CDR2 SNEGSKA, per germline (reference sequence). Trimming stripped 5 bases from V and 2 bases from J, with 18 bases between.

This clonotype appeared many times. The J gene is TRBJ2-7, the V gene TRBV20-1, with 7 nucleotides matching TRBD1. The CDR3 is 16 residues long. Germline-derived CDR1 and CDR2 are DFQATT and SNEGSKA (reference sequence). Trimming at V came to 1 base and at J to 2 bases, leaving 11 bases not matched to a gene. The CDR3 nucleotides read TGCAGTGCTAGAGGGAGGCCTAGGGGGCTTACCTACGAGCAGTACGTC. Amino acid sequence: CSARGRPRGLTYEQYV.

The chain has TRBV14 and TRBJ2-7, with D perhaps matching TRBD2 (6 bases). The V and J ends lost 1 base and 5 bases respectively, with 24 bases between them. Germline V lookup: CDR1 SGHDN, CDR2 FVKESK. This CDR3 is built from 18 residues. The CDR3 DNA reads TGTGCCAGCAGCCAAGTCTTTGAGGAGGCACCCCAGCGGGACGAGCAGTACGTC. Encoded protein: CASSQVFEEAPQRDEQYV.

This clonotype was found a few times. V gene TRBV27 combines with J gene TRBJ1-1, with D perhaps matching TRBD1 (6 bases). The V and J ends lost 5 bases and 3 bases respectively, with 10 bases between them. CDR1 MNHEY and CDR2 SMNVEV come from the germline V gene (reference sequence). CDR3 length equals 13 residues. The CDR3 loop is CASSPDRYTEAFF. The CDR3 DNA reads as TGTGCCAGCAGTCCAGACAGGTACACTGAAGCTTTCTTT.

V and J are TRBV12-3 or TRBV12-4 and TRBJ1-1; no clear D gene. Trimming cost V 6 bases and J 1 base, with 12 bases left between them. CDR3 length equals 14 residues. CDR3 amino acids: CASRQGHGNTEAFF. CDR3 nucleotides: TGTGCCAGCAGGCAAGGTCACGGGAACACTGAAGCTTTCTTT.